This T cell receptor (beta chain) was recorded in a study of cytomegalovirus exposure and HLA in healthy donors. Study-level information: Ancestry clustering placed 70% to 90% of a few hundred genotyped donors in the Caucasian-associated cluster.

Primers included in the PCR were 60 Vbeta and 13 Jbeta primers. This table comes from immunoSEQ multiplex PCR, and its TCRdb copy is limited to in-frame clones, with some not included. The table lists fewer than 200,000 clones, 65% to 80% of them singletons. The CDR3 is 14 amino acids. From germline, CDR1 is SEHNR and CDR2 FQNEAQ (reference sequence). J gave up 4 bases and V 5 bases, and 5 bases lay outside the gene matches. V gene TRBV7-9 combines with J gene TRBJ1-1; 9 nucleotides match TRBD1. This receptor was taken from a woman in her forties or fifties in good health and CMV-seropositive. Specimen: PBMCs. CDR3 residues: CASSLMTGGTEAFF. The CDR3 nucleotides read TGTGCCAGCAGCCTTATGACAGGGGGCACTGAAGCTTTCTTT.